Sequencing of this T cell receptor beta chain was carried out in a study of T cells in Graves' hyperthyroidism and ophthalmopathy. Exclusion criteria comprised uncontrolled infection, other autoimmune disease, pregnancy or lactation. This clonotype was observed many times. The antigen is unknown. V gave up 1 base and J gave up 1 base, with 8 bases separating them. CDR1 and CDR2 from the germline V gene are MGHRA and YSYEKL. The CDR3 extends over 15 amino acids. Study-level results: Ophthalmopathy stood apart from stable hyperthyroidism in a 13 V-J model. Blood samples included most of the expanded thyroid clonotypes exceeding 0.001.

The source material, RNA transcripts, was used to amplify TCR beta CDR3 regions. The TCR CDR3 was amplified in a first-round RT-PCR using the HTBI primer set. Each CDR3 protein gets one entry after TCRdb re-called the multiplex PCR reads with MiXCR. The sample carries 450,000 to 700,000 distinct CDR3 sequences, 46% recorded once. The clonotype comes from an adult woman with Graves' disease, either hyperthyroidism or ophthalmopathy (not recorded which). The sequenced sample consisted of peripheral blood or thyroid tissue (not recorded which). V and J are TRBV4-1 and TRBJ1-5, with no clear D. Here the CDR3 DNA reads TGCGCCAGCAGCCAAGTGAACTGGAGCAATCAGCCCCAGCATTTT. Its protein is CASSQVNWSNQPQHF.